This is a list of T cell receptor beta chains from one sample in a study of identical twins. TCRdb re-analysed the 5' RACE reads in MiXCR, keeping a single row per CDR3 protein. This table holds under 900,000 distinct CDR3 sequences, 9% to 15% found once. This same sample was also taken into another study, of yellow fever vaccine responses in identical twins.

Sequenced input: PBMCs. These receptors were collected from a woman under 30 in good health. CDR3s include the opening cysteine and the closing phenylalanine or tryptophan. D genes are given only for firm matches. The size field is filled for only some rows; it gives once, few, many or a size class.

d_call	clone_size	v_call	j_call	cdr3_aa	cdr3_nt
TRBD2	-	TRBV6-1	TRBJ2-7	CASSPGTSESYEQYF	TGTGCCAGCAGCCCCGGGACTAGCGAATCCTACGAGCAGTACTTC
-	-	TRBV29-1	TRBJ1-1	CSVVSGNTEAFF	TGCAGCGTTGTGTCGGGGAACACTGAAGCTTTCTTT
-	many	TRBV6-2/TRBV6-3	TRBJ1-4	CASSQSSPMIISSFQRGKLFF	TGTGCCAGCAGCCAGTCGAGCCCTATGATAATATCCTCATTTCAGAGGGGAAAACTGTTTTTT
-	few	TRBV25-1	TRBJ2-7	CASSDPRVYEQYF	TGTGCCAGCAGTGACCCAAGGGTTTACGAGCAGTACTTC
-	-	TRBV7-8	TRBJ2-7	CASSQVAGNSYEQYF	TGTGCCAGCAGCCAAGTGGCAGGGAACTCCTACGAGCAGTACTTC
-	-	TRBV9	TRBJ1-1	CASSVGAANTEAFF	TGTGCCAGCAGCGTAGGTGCGGCGAACACTGAAGCTTTCTTT
TRBD1	-	TRBV25-1	TRBJ1-2	CASSDLDRGNGYTF	TGTGCCAGCAGTGATTTAGACAGGGGGAATGGCTACACCTTC
-	-	TRBV14	TRBJ1-1	CASSRLGTKNTEAFF	TGTGCCAGCAGCCGGCTAGGGACAAAGAACACTGAAGCTTTCTTT
-	-	TRBV10-3	TRBJ2-1	CAISEPDNQGGEQFF	TGTGCCATCAGTGAGCCGGACAACCAGGGAGGTGAGCAGTTCTTC
-	few	TRBV18	TRBJ2-5	CASSPLPGPETQYF	TGTGCCAGCTCACCCCTCCCAGGGCCGGAGACCCAGTACTTC
-	few	TRBV12-3/TRBV12-4	TRBJ1-2	CATQSPPTAAAGYTF	TGTGCCACCCAGTCCCCCCCGACAGCAGCCGCTGGCTACACCTTC
-	many	TRBV19	TRBJ1-5	CASTTSRGGQPQHF	TGTGCCAGTACCACATCCCGAGGCGGTCAGCCCCAGCATTTT
-	-	TRBV18	TRBJ2-7	CASSSLRGEQYF	TGTGCCAGCTCATCGCTGAGGGGGGAGCAGTACTTC
-	many	TRBV6-1	TRBJ1-2	CASSLTGNTNYGYTF	TGTGCCAGCAGCCTGACCGGCAATACTAACTATGGCTACACCTTC
-	-	TRBV18	TRBJ2-7	CASSPPTSSYEQYF	TGTGCCAGCTCACCCCCGACTAGCTCCTACGAGCAGTACTTC
TRBD2	-	TRBV20-1	TRBJ2-1	CSARPLAGVGSEQFF	TGCAGTGCTCGCCCCCTAGCGGGAGTGGGTAGTGAGCAGTTCTTC
-	few	TRBV20-1	TRBJ1-2	CSARDPTGSRLNGYTF	TGCAGTGCTAGAGATCCGACAGGTTCACGATTGAATGGCTACACCTTC
TRBD1	few	TRBV6-5	TRBJ1-5	CASSYSGTGSGGPQHF	TGTGCCAGCAGTTACTCCGGGACAGGGTCTGGGGGCCCCCAGCATTTT
TRBD2	many	TRBV12-3/TRBV12-4	TRBJ2-1	CASRVVGTSGREQFF	TGTGCCAGCAGGGTAGTTGGGACTAGCGGTAGGGAGCAGTTCTTC
-	few	TRBV10-3	TRBJ2-2	CAISEGDTGELFF	TGTGCCATCAGTGAGGGGGACACCGGGGAGCTGTTTTTT
-	-	TRBV27	TRBJ1-5	CASSAELTSGNQPQHF	TGTGCCAGCAGCGCAGAACTTACTTCGGGCAATCAGCCCCAGCATTTT
-	few	TRBV7-8	TRBJ1-4	CASTLGRIVEKATNEKLFF	TGTGCCAGTACTCTCGGACGGATCGTAGAAAAGGCAACTAATGAAAAACTGTTTTTT
TRBD2	-	TRBV28	TRBJ2-3	CASSALAGGKDTQYF	TGTGCCAGCAGTGCTCTAGCGGGAGGGAAAGATACGCAGTATTTT
-	-	TRBV29-1	TRBJ2-2	CSVEDHGPNTSTGELFF	TGCAGCGTTGAAGATCATGGCCCTAATACTAGTACCGGGGAGCTGTTTTTT
-	few	TRBV5-5	TRBJ2-3	CASSFLGTSTDTQYF	TGTGCCAGCAGCTTCCTGGGGACTAGCACAGATACGCAGTATTTT
-	many	TRBV27	TRBJ2-2	CASSSFRVTGELFF	TGTGCCAGCAGTTCCTTCAGGGTTACCGGGGAGCTGTTTTTT
TRBD1	-	TRBV11-2	TRBJ2-4	CASSRGETGKEDIQYF	TGTGCCAGCAGCCGCGGCGAGACAGGGAAAGAGGACATTCAGTACTTC
-	few	TRBV20-1	TRBJ2-2	CSARDPDGTYTGELFF	TGCAGTGCTAGAGACCCGGACGGGACATACACCGGGGAGCTGTTTTTT
-	few	TRBV18	TRBJ1-5	CASSPSGGEQPQHF	TGTGCCAGCTCACCGTCGGGGGGCGAACAGCCCCAGCATTTT
-	-	TRBV12-3/TRBV12-4	TRBJ2-5	CASSHHTGPQETQYF	TGTGCCAGCAGCCATCACACCGGACCCCAAGAGACCCAGTACTTC
-	few	TRBV5-1	TRBJ2-1	CASSHPGLGEQFF	TGCGCCAGCAGCCACCCGGGGTTGGGTGAGCAGTTCTTC
TRBD2	many	TRBV5-1	TRBJ2-5	CASSSGTSGGKETQYF	TGCGCCAGCAGCTCCGGGACTAGCGGGGGGAAAGAGACCCAGTACTTC
TRBD1	few	TRBV5-1	TRBJ2-3	CASRSRQGEF	TGCGCCAGCAGATCTCGACAGGGAGAGTTT
-	-	TRBV9	TRBJ2-1	CASSAILGESSYNEQFF	TGTGCCAGCAGCGCCATCCTAGGCGAAAGCTCCTACAATGAGCAGTTCTTC
-	few	TRBV12-3/TRBV12-4	TRBJ2-5	CASSLGQQTRTQYF	TGTGCCAGCAGTTTGGGACAACAAACCAGGACCCAGTACTTC
-	-	TRBV5-1	TRBJ2-3	CASSSVRRPDTQYF	TGCGCCAGCAGTTCAGTCCGTCGTCCAGATACGCAGTATTTT
-	few	TRBV5-1	TRBJ1-2	CASSSGPDPNYGYTF	TGCGCCAGCAGCTCAGGACCGGACCCTAACTATGGCTACACCTTC
-	-	TRBV3-1	TRBJ1-5	CASSQGHLGQPQHF	TGTGCCAGCAGCCAAGGCCATCTCGGTCAGCCCCAGCATTTT
TRBD1	few	TRBV10-3	TRBJ2-1	CANRIPGQGAIFSGDEQFF	TGTGCCAACCGAATCCCGGGACAGGGGGCGATTTTTAGCGGGGATGAGCAGTTCTTC